This record looks at one T cell receptor beta chain sequence and its context. The data were taken from a study of blood T cell repertoires in COVID-19. V was trimmed by 3 bases and J by 1 base, leaving 13 bases between them. The V gene's germline CDR1 is SGDLS and CDR2 YYNGEE. This CDR3 comprises 15 residues. TCRdb keeps only in-frame clones here, not all; method: immunoSEQ multiplex PCR. This sample has 150,000 to 200,000 clones, with about four fifths found just once. The receptor comes from a man in his forties who had recovered from COVID-19. Sequences were obtained from peripheral blood. The chain is built from TRBV9 and TRBJ1-1; D perhaps matches TRBD1 (6 bases). For the CDR3, the DNA is TGTGCCAGCAGCGATGGACAGACCAGGAACACTGAAGCTTTCTTT. It yields the protein CASSDGQTRNTEAFF.